The entry that follows covers one T cell receptor (beta chain) sequence. V was clipped by 3 bases and J by 12 bases, with 12 bases between them. The CDR3 has 11 residues. Germline CDR1 reads DFQATT; CDR2 reads SNEGSKA (reference sequence). TCRdb keeps only in-frame clones here, not all; method: immunoSEQ multiplex PCR. The profile shows approximately 170,000 clones, more than 60% of them singletons. These data come from a study of blood T cell repertoires in COVID-19. The specimen sequenced was peripheral blood. The chain employs TRBV20-1 and TRBJ2-1, with D possibly being TRBD1 (6 bases). The clonotype was recovered from a woman aged 45-60 years with acute or convalescent COVID-19. The CDR3 reads CSARDSGGQFF. The CDR3 region has the DNA TGCAGTGCTAGGGACAGCGGTGGGCAGTTCTTC.